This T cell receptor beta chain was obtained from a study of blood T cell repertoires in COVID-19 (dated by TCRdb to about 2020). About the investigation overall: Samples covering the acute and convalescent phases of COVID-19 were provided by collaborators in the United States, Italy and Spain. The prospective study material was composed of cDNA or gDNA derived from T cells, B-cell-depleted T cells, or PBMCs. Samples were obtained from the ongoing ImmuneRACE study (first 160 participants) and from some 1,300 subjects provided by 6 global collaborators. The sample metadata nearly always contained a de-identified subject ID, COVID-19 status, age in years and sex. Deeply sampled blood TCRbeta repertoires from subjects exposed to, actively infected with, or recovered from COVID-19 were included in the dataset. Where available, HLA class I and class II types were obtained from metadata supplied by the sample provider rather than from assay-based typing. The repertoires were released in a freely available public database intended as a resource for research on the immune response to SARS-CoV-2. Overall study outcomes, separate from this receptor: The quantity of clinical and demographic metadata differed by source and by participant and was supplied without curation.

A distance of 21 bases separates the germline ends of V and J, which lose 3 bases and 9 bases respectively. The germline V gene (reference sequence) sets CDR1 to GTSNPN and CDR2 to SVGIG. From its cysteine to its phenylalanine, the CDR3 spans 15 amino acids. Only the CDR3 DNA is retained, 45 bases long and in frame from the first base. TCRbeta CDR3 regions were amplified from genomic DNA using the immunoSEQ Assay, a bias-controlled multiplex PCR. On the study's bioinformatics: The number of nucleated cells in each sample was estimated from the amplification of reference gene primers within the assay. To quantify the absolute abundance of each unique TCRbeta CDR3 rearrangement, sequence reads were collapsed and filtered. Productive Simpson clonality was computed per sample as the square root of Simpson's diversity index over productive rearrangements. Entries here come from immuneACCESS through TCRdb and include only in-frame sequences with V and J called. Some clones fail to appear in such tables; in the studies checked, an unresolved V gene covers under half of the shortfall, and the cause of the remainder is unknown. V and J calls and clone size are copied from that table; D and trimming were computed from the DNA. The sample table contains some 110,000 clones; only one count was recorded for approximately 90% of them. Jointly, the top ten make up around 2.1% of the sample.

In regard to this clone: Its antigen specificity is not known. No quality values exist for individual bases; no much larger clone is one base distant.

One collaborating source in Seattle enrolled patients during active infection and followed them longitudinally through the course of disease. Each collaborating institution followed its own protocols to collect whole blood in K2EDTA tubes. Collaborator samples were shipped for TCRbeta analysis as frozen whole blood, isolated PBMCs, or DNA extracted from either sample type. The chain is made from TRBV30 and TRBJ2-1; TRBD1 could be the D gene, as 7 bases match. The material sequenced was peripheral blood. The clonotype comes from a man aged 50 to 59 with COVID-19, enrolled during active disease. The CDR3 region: CAWRAGGGHRGEQFF. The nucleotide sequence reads TGTGCCTGGAGGGCAGGGGGAGGCCACCGGGGTGAGCAGTTCTTC.